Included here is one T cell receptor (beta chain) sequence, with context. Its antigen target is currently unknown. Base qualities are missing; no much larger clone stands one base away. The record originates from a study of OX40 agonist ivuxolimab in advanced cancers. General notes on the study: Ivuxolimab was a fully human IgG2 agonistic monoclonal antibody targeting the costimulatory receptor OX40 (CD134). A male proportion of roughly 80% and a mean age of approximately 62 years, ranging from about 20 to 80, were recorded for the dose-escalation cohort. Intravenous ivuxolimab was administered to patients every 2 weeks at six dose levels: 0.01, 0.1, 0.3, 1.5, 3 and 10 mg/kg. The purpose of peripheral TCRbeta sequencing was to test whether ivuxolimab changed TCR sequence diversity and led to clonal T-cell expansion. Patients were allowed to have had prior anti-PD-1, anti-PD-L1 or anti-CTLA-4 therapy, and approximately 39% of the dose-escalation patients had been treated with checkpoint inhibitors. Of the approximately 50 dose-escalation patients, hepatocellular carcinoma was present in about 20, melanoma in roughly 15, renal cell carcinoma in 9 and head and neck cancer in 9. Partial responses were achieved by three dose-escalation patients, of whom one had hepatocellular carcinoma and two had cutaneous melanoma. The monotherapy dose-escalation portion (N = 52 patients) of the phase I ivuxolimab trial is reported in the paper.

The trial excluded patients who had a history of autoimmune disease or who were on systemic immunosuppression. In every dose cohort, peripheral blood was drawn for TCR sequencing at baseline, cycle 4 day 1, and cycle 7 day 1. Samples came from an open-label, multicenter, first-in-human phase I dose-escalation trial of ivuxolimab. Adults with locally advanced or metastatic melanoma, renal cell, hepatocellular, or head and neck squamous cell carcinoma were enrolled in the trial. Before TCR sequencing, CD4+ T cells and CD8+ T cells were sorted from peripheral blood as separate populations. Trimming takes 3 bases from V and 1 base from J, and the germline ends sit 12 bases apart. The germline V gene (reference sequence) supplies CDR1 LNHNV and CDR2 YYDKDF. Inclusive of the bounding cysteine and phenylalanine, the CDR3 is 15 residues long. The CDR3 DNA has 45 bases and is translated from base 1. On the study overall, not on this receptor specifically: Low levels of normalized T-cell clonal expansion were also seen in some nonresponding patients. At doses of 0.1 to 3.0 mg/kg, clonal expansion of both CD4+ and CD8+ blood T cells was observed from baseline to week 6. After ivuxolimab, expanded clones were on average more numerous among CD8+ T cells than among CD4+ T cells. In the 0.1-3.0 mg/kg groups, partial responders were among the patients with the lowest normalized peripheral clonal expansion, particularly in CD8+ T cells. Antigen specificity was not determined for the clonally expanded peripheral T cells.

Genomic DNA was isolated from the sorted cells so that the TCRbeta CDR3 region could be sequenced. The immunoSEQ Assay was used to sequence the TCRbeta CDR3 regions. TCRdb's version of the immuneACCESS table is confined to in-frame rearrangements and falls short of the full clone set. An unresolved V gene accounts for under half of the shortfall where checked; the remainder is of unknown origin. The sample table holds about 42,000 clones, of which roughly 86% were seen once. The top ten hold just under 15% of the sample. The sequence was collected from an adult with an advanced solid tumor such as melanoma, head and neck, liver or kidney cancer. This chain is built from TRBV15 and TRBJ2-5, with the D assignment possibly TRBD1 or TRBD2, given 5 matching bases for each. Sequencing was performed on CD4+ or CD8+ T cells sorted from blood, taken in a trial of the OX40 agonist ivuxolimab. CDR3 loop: CATSSELGTQETQYF. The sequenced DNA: TGTGCCACCAGCAGTGAATTAGGGACCCAAGAGACCCAGTACTTC. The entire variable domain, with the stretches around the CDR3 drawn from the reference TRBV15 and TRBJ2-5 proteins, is DAMVIQNPRYQVTQFGKPVTLSCSQTLNHNVMYWYQQKSSQAPKLLFHYYDKDFNNEADTPDNFQSRRPNTSFCFLDIRSPGLGDTAMYLCATSSELGTQETQYFGPGTRLLVL.